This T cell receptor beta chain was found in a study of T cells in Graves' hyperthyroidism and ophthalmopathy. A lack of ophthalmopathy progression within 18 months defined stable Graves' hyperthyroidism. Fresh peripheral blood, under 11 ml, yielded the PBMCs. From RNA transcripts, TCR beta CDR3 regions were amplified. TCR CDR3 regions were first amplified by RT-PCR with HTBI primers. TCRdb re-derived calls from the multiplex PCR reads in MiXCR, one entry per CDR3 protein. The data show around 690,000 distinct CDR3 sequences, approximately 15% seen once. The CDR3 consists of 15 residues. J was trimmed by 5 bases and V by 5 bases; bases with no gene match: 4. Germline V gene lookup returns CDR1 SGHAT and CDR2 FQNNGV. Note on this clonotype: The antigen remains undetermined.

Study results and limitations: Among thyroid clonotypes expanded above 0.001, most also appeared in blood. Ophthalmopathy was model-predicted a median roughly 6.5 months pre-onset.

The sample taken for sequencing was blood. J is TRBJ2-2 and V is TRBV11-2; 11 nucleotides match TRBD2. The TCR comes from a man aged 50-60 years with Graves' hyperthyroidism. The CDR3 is CASSPIAGGTGELFF. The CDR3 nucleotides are TGTGCCAGCAGCCCCATAGCGGGAGGGACCGGGGAGCTGTTTTTT.